The text below deals with one T cell receptor beta chain. Its antigen specificity is not known. Base-call qualities are not available, and no considerably larger clone is one nucleotide away. Using the deep immunoSEQ assay, multiplex PCR amplified TCR CDR3 regions from genomic DNA. For each cell subset, the extracted genomic DNA was distributed evenly across all wells of several immunoSEQ 96-well plates, and each plate served as one replicate. For sorted subsets, each replicate PCR was loaded with roughly 0.2 ug genomic DNA, equivalent to roughly 30,000 T cell genomes. The purified libraries were quantified using a Qubit 3.0 fluorometer, sized with a Bioanalyzer 2100, and then quantified again using the KAPA Library Quantification kit. Every immunoSEQ 96-well plate was sequenced on a separate single-read 150-cycle Illumina NextSeq 550 flow cell. The paper's data handling went like this. The immunoSEQ output contained only junctional sequences without quality scores, so filtering could not match that applied to full-length reads. To assign V/J genes and CDR3, sequences were annotated against IMGT germline references using PyIR, a Python wrapper for IgBLAST v1.9. Any read was removed if the V/J assignment was weak (E-value above 1e-6), the CDR3 was missing, or the read contained stop codons, out-of-frame junctions, or ambiguous translated residues. V3J clonotypes were defined by identical inferred V gene, J gene, and CDR3 amino acid sequence. The percentage overlap between two repertoires was calculated by dividing the number of shared unique clonotypes by the size of the smaller repertoire. Three approaches were used to assess repertoire richness: RTK rarefaction, the Chao1 estimator, and Recon v2.1 estimates of unobserved clonotypes. OLGA was used to compute generation probabilities for all TCRbeta clonotypes that the gDNA method yielded from a handful of donors. Imported from immuneACCESS, the table was reduced by TCRdb to in-frame sequences with V and J called. These copies leave out some clones; in studies compared against another copy, an unresolved V gene accounts for under half, and the cause of the remainder is not known. For V, J and clone size, that table is used; D and trimming come from the DNA. Here the sample has more than 2 million clones; 85% to 95% occur a single time. More than 0.1% of the sample is held by the ten biggest clonotypes.

This specimen belongs to a study of shared clonotypes between healthy human individuals (TCRdb year 2020). Turning to the overall study: A few men and two women, aged 18 to 49 years, made up the cohort. To estimate repertoire size and how much clonotypes are shared between individuals, the study performed deep sequencing of blood TCR repertoires from five healthy adults. Different laboratories and diverse techniques were used to prepare libraries and sequence TCR repertoires, to increase sequencing depth and limit assay-specific biases. For each donor, CD4 naive and CD4 memory were each given three plates, CD8 naive was given two plates, and CD8 memory was given one plate. Each donor's leukapheresis produced roughly between roughly 0.85 and 10 billion PBMCs. Overall results and qualifications from the work: Naive subsets generally had larger estimated clonotype richness than memory subsets did. Clonotypes shared by all four sorted-subset donors showed higher generation probabilities than non-shared clonotypes. Incomplete sequencing was indicated by rarefaction of sorted-subset datasets, despite the large sequencing depth. Because the study included a small number of donors, the genetic and exposure-history diversity represented was limited. Sampling was restricted to blood, and TCR repertoires in tissues likely differ from the TCR repertoires found in blood. Pairwise subsampling indicated that sequencing depth was expected to affect the degree of clonotype sharing among donors. Sharing across a handful of donors was observed for roughly 5.4% of naive CD4, over 3% of naive CD8, 2% to 2.5% of memory CD4, and about 0.4% of memory CD8 clonotypes.

Between the V and J ends, shortened by 6 bases and 0 bases respectively, the junction contains 12 bases. Its CDR3 holds 14 amino acids, cysteine through phenylalanine. CDR3 DNA only is kept here, 42 bases in frame from base 1. CDR1 and CDR2 are drawn from the germline V gene: SQVTM, ANQGSEA. Healthy HIV-negative adults with no recently reported acute infections or vaccinations were included as donors. All donors were Caucasian adults living in Nashville, Tennessee, USA. CD4+ T cells were enriched by magnetic negative selection; naive cells were then positively selected on CD45RA, and the negative fraction formed the memory subset. Blood was obtained by leukapheresis, after which PBMCs were separated by Ficoll-Histopaque density gradient centrifugation and cryopreserved in liquid nitrogen vapor phase. Analytical flow cytometry was used to check the purity and quantity of every magnetically sorted T cell population. Each sorted fraction had its genomic DNA isolated and then quantified by UV absorbance on a Nanodrop 2000c.

The receptor chain draws on TRBV29-1 and TRBJ1-3; the D gene is unclear. Sequencing was performed on naive CD4+ T cells sorted from blood. What this sample's cell subset or site label stands for: CD45RA+ positively selected. The origin of this receptor is a man aged 18-30 years in good health. The CDR3 protein: CSVDMGSSGNTIYF. The DNA sequence is TGCAGCGTCGACATGGGGAGCTCTGGAAACACCATATATTTT.